This is a list of T cell receptor beta chains from one sample in a study of regulatory T cells in long-lasting Graves disease. TCRdb called the multiplex PCR reads again in MiXCR, with one record for every CDR3 protein. Of some 440,000 distinct CDR3 sequences listed, around 20% are singletons. The specimen comprised peripheral blood mononuclear cells (PBMCs), sampled when the disease was refractory, from a patient treated with antithyroid drugs. The source is a female donor with Graves disease. Both conserved end residues are part of each CDR3. The D gene is left open where the match is weak. Clone size is shown for a subset of rows, as once, few, many or a class of expanded clone.

size: many
V: TRBV2
length: 16
D: TRBD1
J: TRBJ1-5
CDR3: CASSPELQGSNQPQHF
DNA: TGTGCCAGCAGCCCAGAACTACAGGGGAGCAATCAGCCCCAGCATTTT

size: many
V: TRBV11-2
length: 14
D: TRBD1
J: TRBJ2-7
CDR3: CASSLNPTGDEQYF
DNA: TGTGCCAGCAGCTTAAACCCGACAGGGGACGAGCAGTACTTC

size: many
V: TRBV11-2
length: 18
D: -
J: TRBJ2-7
CDR3: CASSASRDKHRIPGEQYF
DNA: TGTGCCAGCAGCGCTAGCCGGGACAAGCACCGGATCCCGGGGGAGCAGTACTTC

size: many
V: TRBV12-3/TRBV12-4
length: 14
D: TRBD2
J: TRBJ2-7
CDR3: CASWVAGGPYEQYF
DNA: TGTGCCAGCTGGGTCGCGGGAGGGCCGTACGAGCAGTACTTC

size: many
V: TRBV10-3
length: 16
D: TRBD1
J: TRBJ1-1
CDR3: CAISEGPGGLTTEAFF
DNA: TGTGCCATCAGTGAAGGCCCAGGGGGTCTAACCACTGAAGCTTTCTTT

size: many
V: TRBV5-1
length: 15
D: -
J: TRBJ2-2
CDR3: CASSRDTTNTGELFF
DNA: TGCGCCAGCAGTCGGGACACAACGAACACCGGGGAGCTGTTTTTT

size: -
V: TRBV20-1
length: 15
D: TRBD2
J: TRBJ2-7
CDR3: CSASPGTSGVYEQYF
DNA: TGCAGTGCTAGCCCCGGGACTAGCGGGGTCTACGAGCAGTACTTC

size: few
V: TRBV28
length: 12
D: -
J: TRBJ1-2
CDR3: CASSPDESGYTF
DNA: TGTGCCAGCAGCCCAGATGAGAGTGGCTACACCTTC

size: many
V: TRBV3-1
length: 12
D: -
J: TRBJ2-7
CDR3: CASSQGQAEQYF
DNA: TGTGCCAGCAGCCAGGGACAAGCCGAGCAGTACTTC

size: few
V: TRBV9
length: 14
D: -
J: TRBJ1-1
CDR3: CASSVEEVNTEAFF
DNA: TGTGCCAGCAGCGTAGAGGAGGTGAACACTGAAGCTTTCTTT

size: many
V: TRBV27
length: 14
D: -
J: TRBJ1-1
CDR3: CASSFSSGFTEAFF
DNA: TGTGCCAGCAGTTTCTCTAGTGGGTTCACTGAAGCTTTCTTT

size: many
V: TRBV6-1
length: 11
D: TRBD2
J: TRBJ2-7
CDR3: CASSTGTSDYF
DNA: TGTGCCAGCAGTACCGGGACTAGCGATTACTTC

size: few
V: TRBV6-5
length: 18
D: -
J: TRBJ2-1
CDR3: CASSRDRLGLWYDNEQFF
DNA: TGTGCCAGCAGCCGCGACCGACTAGGACTGTGGTATGACAATGAGCAGTTCTTT

size: many
V: TRBV7-2
length: 12
D: -
J: TRBJ1-1
CDR3: CASSLRRTEAFF
DNA: TGTGCCAGCAGTTTGAGGCGTACTGAAGCTTTCTTT

size: few
V: TRBV28
length: 15
D: -
J: TRBJ2-5
CDR3: CASSLRALYQETQYF
DNA: TGTGCCAGCAGTTTGCGGGCCCTGTACCAAGAGACCCAGTACTTC

size: -
V: TRBV30
length: 12
D: -
J: TRBJ1-1
CDR3: CAWSGGWTEAFF
DNA: TGTGCCTGGAGTGGCGGTTGGACTGAAGCTTTCTTT

size: few
V: TRBV6-2/TRBV6-3
length: 15
D: TRBD2
J: TRBJ2-7
CDR3: CASSYRAGEFYEQYF
DNA: TGTGCCAGCAGTTACCGGGCGGGAGAGTTCTACGAGCAGTACTTC

size: many
V: TRBV30
length: 12
D: -
J: TRBJ1-2
CDR3: CAWTRGANGYTF
DNA: TGTGCCTGGACCCGGGGGGCAAATGGCTACACCTTC

size: many
V: TRBV19
length: 15
D: -
J: TRBJ2-2
CDR3: CASTTSGRNTGELFF
DNA: TGTGCCAGTACCACCTCAGGGCGAAACACCGGGGAGCTGTTTTTT

size: many
V: TRBV28
length: 13
D: -
J: TRBJ2-2
CDR3: CASSDESTGELFF
DNA: TGTGCCAGCAGTGACGAAAGCACCGGGGAGCTGTTTTTT

size: few
V: TRBV6-2/TRBV6-3
length: 12
D: -
J: TRBJ2-7
CDR3: CATHGVPYEQYF
DNA: TGTGCCACCCATGGAGTCCCCTACGAGCAGTACTTC

size: many
V: TRBV12-5
length: 17
D: -
J: TRBJ1-2
CDR3: CASGFVSTGVGNYGYTF
DNA: TGTGCTAGTGGTTTTGTCTCCACAGGTGTCGGTAACTATGGCTACACCTTC

size: many
V: TRBV15
length: 18
D: -
J: TRBJ2-5
CDR3: CATSSPRAGKWGQETQYF
DNA: TGTGCCACCAGCAGCCCTAGGGCAGGGAAATGGGGGCAAGAGACCCAGTACTTC

size: many
V: TRBV5-1
length: 12
D: -
J: TRBJ2-7
CDR3: CASSLGTVEQYF
DNA: TGCGCCAGCAGCTTGGGGACGGTGGAGCAGTACTTC

size: -
V: TRBV7-3
length: 17
D: TRBD2
J: TRBJ2-2
CDR3: CASSLKGGLAGSGELFF
DNA: TGTGCCAGCAGCTTAAAGGGAGGACTAGCGGGCAGCGGGGAGCTGTTTTTT

size: -
V: TRBV20-1
length: 11
D: -
J: TRBJ2-7
CDR3: CSANSFGEQYF
DNA: TGCAGTGCTAATTCCTTTGGCGAGCAGTACTTC

size: -
V: TRBV7-2
length: 15
D: TRBD1
J: TRBJ2-1
CDR3: CASTLHRQGNNEQFF
DNA: TGTGCCAGCACCTTACACAGACAGGGCAACAATGAGCAGTTCTTC

size: -
V: TRBV2
length: 16
D: TRBD2
J: TRBJ2-1
CDR3: CASSHDIAGAYNEQFF
DNA: TGTGCCAGCAGCCACGATATAGCGGGAGCCTACAATGAGCAGTTCTTC

size: many
V: TRBV20-1
length: 14
D: -
J: TRBJ1-5
CDR3: CSARPGGGNQPQHF
DNA: TGCAGTGCTCGGCCGGGGGGAGGGAATCAGCCCCAGCATTTT

size: -
V: TRBV29-1
length: 15
D: TRBD2
J: TRBJ2-7
CDR3: CSVASTSGRGREQYF
DNA: TGCAGCGTTGCCAGTACTAGCGGGAGGGGGCGGGAGCAGTACTTC

size: once
V: TRBV30
length: 12
D: -
J: TRBJ2-7
CDR3: CVWRQGTHEQYF
DNA: TGTGTCTGGAGGCAGGGGACCCACGAGCAGTACTTC

size: few
V: TRBV7-9
length: 12
D: -
J: TRBJ1-6
CDR3: CASSLTTGPLHF
DNA: TGTGCCAGCAGCTTAACTACAGGACCCCTCCACTTT

size: many
V: TRBV3-1
length: 14
D: -
J: TRBJ1-6
CDR3: CASSQAQGGSPLHF
DNA: TGTGCCAGCAGCCAAGCCCAGGGCGGTTCACCCCTCCACTTT

size: many
V: TRBV12-3/TRBV12-4
length: 16
D: TRBD1
J: TRBJ1-2
CDR3: CASRGTGGALLDGYTF
DNA: TGTGCCAGCAGGGGGACAGGGGGCGCGTTATTGGATGGCTACACCTTC

size: -
V: TRBV24-1
length: 16
D: -
J: TRBJ2-2
CDR3: CATSDFDNANTGELFF
DNA: TGTGCCACCAGTGACTTCGACAACGCGAACACCGGGGAGCTGTTTTTT

size: many
V: TRBV30
length: 11
D: -
J: TRBJ1-1
CDR3: CAWSVAREAFF
DNA: TGTGCCTGGAGTGTAGCGCGTGAAGCTTTCTTT

size: -
V: TRBV12-3/TRBV12-4
length: 19
D: TRBD2
J: TRBJ2-7
CDR3: CASSLIASGTSGRRYEQYF
DNA: TGTGCCAGCAGTTTAATAGCCTCCGGGACTAGCGGGAGAAGGTACGAGCAGTACTTC

size: many
V: TRBV28
length: 16
D: -
J: TRBJ1-6
CDR3: CASSSYTGHYNSPLHF
DNA: TGTGCCAGCAGTTCTTATACAGGGCATTATAATTCACCCCTCCACTTT

size: many
V: TRBV27
length: 13
D: -
J: TRBJ2-2
CDR3: CASSLSALGELFF
DNA: TGTGCCAGCAGTTTATCGGCCCTGGGGGAGCTGTTTTTT

size: -
V: TRBV27
length: 15
D: -
J: TRBJ2-3
CDR3: CASGTGTLGTDTQYF
DNA: TGTGCCAGCGGTACCGGGACTTTAGGCACAGATACGCAGTATTTT

size: many
V: TRBV18
length: 14
D: -
J: TRBJ2-7
CDR3: CASSPLLASYEQYF
DNA: TGTGCCAGCTCACCACTCTTAGCATCCTACGAGCAGTACTTC

size: few
V: TRBV7-9
length: 15
D: -
J: TRBJ2-5
CDR3: CASIRTRSTQETQYF
DNA: TGTGCCAGCATCCGGACGAGGAGTACCCAAGAGACCCAGTACTTC

size: -
V: TRBV2
length: 19
D: TRBD1
J: TRBJ1-5
CDR3: CASSGGQGVQGGSNQPQHF
DNA: TGTGCCAGCAGTGGTGGACAGGGGGTACAAGGTGGTAGCAATCAGCCCCAGCATTTT

size: many
V: TRBV28
length: 14
D: TRBD1
J: TRBJ1-5
CDR3: CASTLRTGRQPQHF
DNA: TGTGCCAGCACCCTAAGGACAGGGCGACAGCCCCAGCATTTT

size: -
V: TRBV4-2
length: 16
D: -
J: TRBJ1-1
CDR3: CASSQGSRAVNTEAFF
DNA: TGTGCCAGCAGCCAAGGGTCCAGGGCCGTGAACACTGAAGCTTTCTTT

size: -
V: TRBV5-6
length: 14
D: TRBD1
J: TRBJ1-1
CDR3: CASSLGDRGSEAFF
DNA: TGTGCCAGCAGCTTGGGAGACAGGGGGTCCGAAGCTTTCTTT

size: few
V: TRBV19
length: 16
D: -
J: TRBJ1-5
CDR3: CASSIVFGGSNQPQHF
DNA: TGTGCCAGTAGTATAGTTTTCGGGGGAAGCAATCAGCCCCAGCATTTT

size: many
V: TRBV2
length: 15
D: TRBD1
J: TRBJ1-5
CDR3: CASSEAAGGGQPQHF
DNA: TGTGCCAGCAGTGAAGCGGCAGGGGGCGGGCAGCCCCAGCATTTT

size: many
V: TRBV7-2
length: 20
D: -
J: TRBJ2-7
CDR3: CASSLEGGREFHPRSYEQYF
DNA: TGTGCCAGCAGCTTAGAGGGGGGGCGGGAGTTCCATCCTCGATCCTACGAGCAGTACTTC

size: many
V: TRBV28
length: 14
D: TRBD1
J: TRBJ2-4
CDR3: CASARTGGRNIQYF
DNA: TGTGCCAGCGCTCGTACAGGGGGCCGGAACATTCAGTACTTC

size: many
V: TRBV6-1
length: 13
D: -
J: TRBJ2-7
CDR3: CASSEASSYEQYF
DNA: TGTGCCAGCAGTGAAGCTAGCTCCTACGAGCAGTACTTC

size: many
V: TRBV28
length: 14
D: -
J: TRBJ1-2
CDR3: CAIGGETESYGYTF
DNA: TGTGCCATCGGCGGAGAGACAGAATCTTATGGCTACACCTTC

size: many
V: TRBV11-2
length: 15
D: TRBD1
J: TRBJ1-2
CDR3: CASSLSGTGTYGYTF
DNA: TGTGCCAGCAGCTTGTCCGGGACAGGGACCTATGGCTACACCTTC

size: -
V: TRBV7-3
length: 13
D: -
J: TRBJ2-1
CDR3: CASSYLRTGEQFF
DNA: TGTGCCAGCAGCTACTTAAGGACGGGTGAGCAGTTCTTC

size: -
V: TRBV7-9
length: 12
D: -
J: TRBJ2-7
CDR3: CASTPSAGEQYF
DNA: TGTGCCAGCACTCCGTCGGCAGGAGAGCAGTACTTC

size: -
V: TRBV28
length: 16
D: -
J: TRBJ2-2
CDR3: CASSFFFRANTGELFF
DNA: TGTGCCAGCAGTTTTTTTTTCAGGGCGAACACCGGGGAGCTGTTTTTT

size: many
V: TRBV7-3
length: 14
D: -
J: TRBJ2-5
CDR3: CASSFHGAGQAQYF
DNA: TGTGCCAGCAGCTTCCATGGGGCAGGTCAGGCCCAGTACTTC

size: -
V: TRBV7-9
length: 16
D: TRBD2
J: TRBJ2-7
CDR3: CASSLVILAGVSEQYF
DNA: TGTGCCAGCAGCTTAGTGATCCTAGCGGGAGTGAGCGAGCAGTACTTC

size: few
V: TRBV5-1
length: 16
D: -
J: TRBJ2-7
CDR3: CASSKRDESLSYEQYF
DNA: TGCGCCAGCAGCAAGAGGGATGAGAGCCTCTCCTACGAGCAGTACTTC

size: -
V: TRBV6-5
length: 15
D: TRBD1
J: TRBJ2-7
CDR3: CASSYLGGQGYEQYF
DNA: TGTGCCAGCAGTTACTTGGGGGGACAGGGTTACGAGCAGTACTTC